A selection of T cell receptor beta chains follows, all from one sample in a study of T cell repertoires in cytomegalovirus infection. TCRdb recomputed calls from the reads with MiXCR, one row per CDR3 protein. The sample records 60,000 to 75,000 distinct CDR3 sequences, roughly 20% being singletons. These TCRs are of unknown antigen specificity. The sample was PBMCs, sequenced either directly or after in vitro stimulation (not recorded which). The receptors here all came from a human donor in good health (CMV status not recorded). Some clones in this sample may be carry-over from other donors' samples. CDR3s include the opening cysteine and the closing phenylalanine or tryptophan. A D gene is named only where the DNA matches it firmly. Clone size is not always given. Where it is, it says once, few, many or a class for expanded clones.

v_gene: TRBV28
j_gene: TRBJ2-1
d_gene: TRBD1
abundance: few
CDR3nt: TGTGCCAGCAGTTTCCCGGACAGGGGGATCGATGAGCAGTTCTTC
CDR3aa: CASSFPDRGIDEQFF

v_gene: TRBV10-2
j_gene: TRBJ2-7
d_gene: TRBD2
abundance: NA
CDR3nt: TGCGCCAGCGGGACGGGCGGGAGTCTCTACGAGCAGTACTTC
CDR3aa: CASGTGGSLYEQYF

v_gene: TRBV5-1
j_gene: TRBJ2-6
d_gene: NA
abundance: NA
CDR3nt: TGCGCCAGCAGCTCGGCCCACTCTGGGGCCAACGTCCTGACTTTC
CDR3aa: CASSSAHSGANVLTF

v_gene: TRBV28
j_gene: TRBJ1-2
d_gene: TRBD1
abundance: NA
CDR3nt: TGTGCCAGCAGTTTCGGGGACAGGCCCGGCTATGGCTTCACCTTC
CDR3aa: CASSFGDRPGYGFTF

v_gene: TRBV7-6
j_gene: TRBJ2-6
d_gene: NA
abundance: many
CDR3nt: TGTGCCAGCAGCTTAGCCTCTGGGGCCAACGTCCTGACTTTC
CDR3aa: CASSLASGANVLTF

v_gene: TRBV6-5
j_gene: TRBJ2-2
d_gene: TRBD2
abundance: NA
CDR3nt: TGTGCCAGCAGTTTCCCCCCGGGCGGGAGGTCGGACACCGGGGAGCTGTTTTTT
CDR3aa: CASSFPPGGRSDTGELFF

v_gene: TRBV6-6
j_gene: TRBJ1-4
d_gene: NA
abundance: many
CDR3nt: TGTGCCAGCAGGACCGGCCCCAACGAAAAACTGTTTTTT
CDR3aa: CASRTGPNEKLFF

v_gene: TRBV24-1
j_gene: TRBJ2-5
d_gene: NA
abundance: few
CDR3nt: TGTGCCACCAGTGATACCAACCAGGACTCGCACCAAGAGACCCAGTACTTC
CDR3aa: CATSDTNQDSHQETQYF

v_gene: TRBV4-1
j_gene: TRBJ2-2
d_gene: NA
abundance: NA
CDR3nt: TGCGCCAGCAGCCAAGCGTTGGGCACCGGGGAGCTGTTTTTT
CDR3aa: CASSQALGTGELFF

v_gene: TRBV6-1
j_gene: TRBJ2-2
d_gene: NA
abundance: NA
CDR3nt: TGTGCCAGCAGTGAATACGGCCGGGTGACCGGGGAGCTGTTTTTT
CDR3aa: CASSEYGRVTGELFF

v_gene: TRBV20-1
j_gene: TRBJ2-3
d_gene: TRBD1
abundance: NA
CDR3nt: TGCAGTGCTAGGGGACAGGGCACAGATACGCAGTATTTT
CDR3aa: CSARGQGTDTQYF

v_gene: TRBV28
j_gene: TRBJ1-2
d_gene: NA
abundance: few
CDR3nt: TGTGCCAGCAGTTTGGTGCGGAATGGCTACACCTTC
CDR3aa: CASSLVRNGYTF

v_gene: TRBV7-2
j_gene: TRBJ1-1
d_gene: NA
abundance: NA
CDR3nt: TGTGCCAGCAGCTTAGCGGGATCCGGCACTGAAGCTTTCTTT
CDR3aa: CASSLAGSGTEAFF

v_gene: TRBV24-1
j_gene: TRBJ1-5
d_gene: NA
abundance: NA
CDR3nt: TGTGCCACCAGTGATGCGGGAGAAACAGGTGCCCGCAATCAGCCCCAGCATTTT
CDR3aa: CATSDAGETGARNQPQHF

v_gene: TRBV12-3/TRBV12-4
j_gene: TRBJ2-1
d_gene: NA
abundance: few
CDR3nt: TGTGCCAGCAGTACCGACGGCCTCGTCAACGGCAATGAGCAGTTCTTC
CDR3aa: CASSTDGLVNGNEQFF

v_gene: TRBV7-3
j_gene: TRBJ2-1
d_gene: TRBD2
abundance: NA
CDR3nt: TGTGCCAGCAGCCCCGGGAGGGCTAGCGGGTACAATGAGCAGTTCTTC
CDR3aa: CASSPGRASGYNEQFF

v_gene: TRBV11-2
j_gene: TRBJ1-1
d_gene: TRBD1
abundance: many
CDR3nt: TGTGCCAGCAGCCCGGACAGGGGGTATGACACTGAAGCTTTCTTT
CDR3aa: CASSPDRGYDTEAFF

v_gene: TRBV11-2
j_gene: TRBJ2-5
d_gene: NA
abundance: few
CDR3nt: TGTGCCAGCAGCTTTAGGGACATCGAGACCCAGTACTTC
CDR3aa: CASSFRDIETQYF

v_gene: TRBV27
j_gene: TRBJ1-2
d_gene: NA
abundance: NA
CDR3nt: TGTGCCAGCGGCTCTTTGGACATCCACACCTTC
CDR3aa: CASGSLDIHTF

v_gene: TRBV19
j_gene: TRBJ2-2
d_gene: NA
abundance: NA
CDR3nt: TGTGCCAGTAGTCGGGCAGGGAACACCGGGGAGCTGTTTTTT
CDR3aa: CASSRAGNTGELFF

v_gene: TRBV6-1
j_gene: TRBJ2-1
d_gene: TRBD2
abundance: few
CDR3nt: TGTGCCAGCAGTCTCCAGCGGGGGAATGAGCAGTTCTTC
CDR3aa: CASSLQRGNEQFF

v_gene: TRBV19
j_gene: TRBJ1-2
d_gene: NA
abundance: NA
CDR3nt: TGTGCCAGTAGTACCACACCGGGACCCCAGAGGACTGGCTACACCTTC
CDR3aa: CASSTTPGPQRTGYTF

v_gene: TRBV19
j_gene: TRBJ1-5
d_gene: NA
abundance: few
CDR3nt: TGTGCCAGTAGCTTAAGGAACAATCAGCCCCAGCATTTT
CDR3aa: CASSLRNNQPQHF

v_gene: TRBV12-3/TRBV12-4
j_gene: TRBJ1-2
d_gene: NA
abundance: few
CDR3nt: TGTGCCAGCAGTCTCAGACAAAAGGCGGGGGGCTACACCTTC
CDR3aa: CASSLRQKAGGYTF

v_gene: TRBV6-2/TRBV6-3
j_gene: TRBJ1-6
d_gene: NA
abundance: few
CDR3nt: TGTGCCAGCAGTTGGACTGCCGGGACGGCGGTAATGGATCATTCACCCCTCCACTTT
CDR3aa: CASSWTAGTAVMDHSPLHF

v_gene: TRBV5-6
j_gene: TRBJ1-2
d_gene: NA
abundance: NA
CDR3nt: TGTGCCAGCAGCTTGGTAGGCGGCAGGGATATCTATGGCTACACCTTC
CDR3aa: CASSLVGGRDIYGYTF

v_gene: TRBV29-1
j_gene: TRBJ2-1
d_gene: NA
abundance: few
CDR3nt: TGCAGCGTTGACAGGTCGGATGAGCAGTTCTTC
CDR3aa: CSVDRSDEQFF

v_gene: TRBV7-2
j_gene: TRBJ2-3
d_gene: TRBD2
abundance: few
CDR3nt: TGTGCCAGCAGCTTACCGACTAGCGGGAGGAGCTCCACAGATACGCAGTATTTT
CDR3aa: CASSLPTSGRSSTDTQYF

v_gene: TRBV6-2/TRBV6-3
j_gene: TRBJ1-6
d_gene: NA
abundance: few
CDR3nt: TGTGCCAGCAGAGACGGGTATTCACCCCTCCACTTT
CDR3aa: CASRDGYSPLHF

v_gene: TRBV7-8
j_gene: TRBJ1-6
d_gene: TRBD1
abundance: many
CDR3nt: TGTGCCAGCAGCCAAGGGGACAGGGGAAAGCCTAGGCTCCACTTT
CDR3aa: CASSQGDRGKPRLHF

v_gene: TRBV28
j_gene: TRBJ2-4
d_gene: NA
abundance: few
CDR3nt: TGTGCCAGCAGTTTCTTGGGGACCGCCTACAAAAACATTCAGTACTTC
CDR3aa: CASSFLGTAYKNIQYF

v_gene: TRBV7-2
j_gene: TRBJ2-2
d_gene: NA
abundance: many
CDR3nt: TGTGCCAGCAGCTTTGCGGCAGGAAACTCGAACACCGGGGAGCTGTTTTTT
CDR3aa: CASSFAAGNSNTGELFF

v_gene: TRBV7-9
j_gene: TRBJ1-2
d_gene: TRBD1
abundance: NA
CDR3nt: TGTGCCAGCAGCCCCGGCCCATGGACAGGACAAAATGGCTACACCTTC
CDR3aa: CASSPGPWTGQNGYTF

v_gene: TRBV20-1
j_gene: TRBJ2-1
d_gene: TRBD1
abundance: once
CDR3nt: TGCAGTGCTAGGGACAGGGGCGGCTCCTACAATGAGCAGTTCTTC
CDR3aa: CSARDRGGSYNEQFF

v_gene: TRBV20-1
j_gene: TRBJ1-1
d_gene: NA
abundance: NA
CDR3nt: TGCAGTGCTAGAACGTCGAACACTGAAGCTTTCTTT
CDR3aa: CSARTSNTEAFF

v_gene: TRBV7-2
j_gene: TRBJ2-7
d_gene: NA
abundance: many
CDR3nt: TGTGCCAGCTCCGTCGAACGCGAGCAGTACTTC
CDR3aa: CASSVEREQYF

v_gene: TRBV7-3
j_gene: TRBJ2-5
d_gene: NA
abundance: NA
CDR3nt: TGTGCCAGCAGCTTAACTAGCGAGGAGACCCAGTACTTC
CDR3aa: CASSLTSEETQYF

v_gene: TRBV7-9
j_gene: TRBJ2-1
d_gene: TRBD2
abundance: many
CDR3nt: TGTGCCAGCAGCTTAGGGACTAGCTGGCGCGATGAGCAGTTCTTC
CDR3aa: CASSLGTSWRDEQFF